These T cell receptor beta chains were read from a single sample in a study of blood T cell repertoires in COVID-19. Profiled with immunoSEQ multiplex PCR; TCRdb holds only in-frame clones, not every one. Of roughly 80,000 clones detected, more than 60% appear once; the ten largest clones hold 8.5% to 10%. The sequencing sample was made of peripheral blood. These receptors all stem from a human donor in a cohort sampled during active COVID-19. Both conserved end residues are trimmed from each CDR3.

V gene	CDR3 length	J gene	CDR3 protein
TRBV19	15	TRBJ1-5	ASIDRTGTGGEQPQH
TRBV2	10	TRBJ1-5	ASSRGEQPQH
TRBV4-3	15	TRBJ2-7	ASSQGLYTGSSYEQY
TRBV24-1	11	TRBJ2-1	ATSDRGFDEQF
TRBV30	12	TRBJ2-7	AWSPRGPNYEQY
TRBV7-9	12	TRBJ1-1	ASSLDRSNTEAF
TRBV20-1	13	TRBJ2-7	SASPVSSGESVQY
TRBV9	17	TRBJ1-3	ASSARSTPGQGSGNTIY
TRBV4-1	14	TRBJ1-5	ASSQEGRTGVQPQH
TRBV2	12	TRBJ1-1	ASSPWGGNTEAF
TRBV5-1	15	TRBJ2-2	ASSLIGGGPSGGELF
TRBV4-1	12	TRBJ2-5	ASSQVRGQETQY
TRBV9	15	TRBJ2-3	ASSSPETGDGTDTQY
TRBV6-5	12	TRBJ1-2	ASGRGTEVGSYT
TRBV30	12	TRBJ1-4	AWRGGAANEKLF
TRBV5-4	13	TRBJ1-2	ASSLDGRGSYGYT
TRBV10-3	12	TRBJ2-7	AIRGGQGSYEQY
TRBV3-1/TRBV3-2	10	TRBJ2-5	ASSVFAETQY
TRBV4-3	14	TRBJ1-4	ASSQDGLGSGEKLF
TRBV5-1	11	TRBJ1-5	ASSTTLGQPQH
TRBV6-2/TRBV6-3	14	TRBJ1-1	ASSYSVGGLNTEAF
TRBV7-9	12	TRBJ1-1	ASSYRDRSTEAF
TRBV11-3	13	TRBJ1-1	ASSLDPGVVSEAF
TRBV18	14	TRBJ1-4	ASSPYQQGTNEKLF
TRBV18	14	TRBJ2-7	ASSPTGAVSSYEQY
TRBV27	12	TRBJ1-5	ASSLWRGNQPQH
TRBV6-1	14	TRBJ2-3	ASSAQATGALDTQY
TRBV5-4	10	TRBJ1-3	ASVGAGNTIY
TRBV11-3	12	TRBJ2-7	ASTLGQFSYEQY
TRBV11-2	15	TRBJ2-1	ASSLASGGSPVNEQF
TRBV18	14	TRBJ1-2	ASSPRQGGKDYGYT
TRBV19	14	TRBJ2-1	ASSRGGPYSYNEQF
TRBV30	11	TRBJ2-3	ACTLAGSTTQY
TRBV2	13	TRBJ2-7	ASSREGQGPYEQY
TRBV9	12	TRBJ2-7	ASSALGGSYEQY
TRBV19	13	TRBJ1-2	ASRGDGTGWYGYT
TRBV7-3	12	TRBJ2-4	ASSRGQGQNIQY
TRBV10-1	14	TRBJ2-1	ASSEYSGGTYNEQF
TRBV6-2/TRBV6-3	16	TRBJ2-5	ASSYSRGLPTTKETQY
TRBV11-2	17	TRBJ2-6	ASSLDQARSQAGANVLT
TRBV5-4	14	TRBJ1-1	ASSLGETGTNTEAF
TRBV19	12	TRBJ1-3	ASTPRGQGHTIY
TRBV4-1	16	TRBJ1-1	ASSQPPGTGGENTEAF
TRBV7-2	15	TRBJ1-6	ASSAEKGTQSRSPLH
TRBV15	11	TRBJ2-1	ATSRDLEDEQF
TRBV27	13	TRBJ1-6	ASRWTAFGNSPLH